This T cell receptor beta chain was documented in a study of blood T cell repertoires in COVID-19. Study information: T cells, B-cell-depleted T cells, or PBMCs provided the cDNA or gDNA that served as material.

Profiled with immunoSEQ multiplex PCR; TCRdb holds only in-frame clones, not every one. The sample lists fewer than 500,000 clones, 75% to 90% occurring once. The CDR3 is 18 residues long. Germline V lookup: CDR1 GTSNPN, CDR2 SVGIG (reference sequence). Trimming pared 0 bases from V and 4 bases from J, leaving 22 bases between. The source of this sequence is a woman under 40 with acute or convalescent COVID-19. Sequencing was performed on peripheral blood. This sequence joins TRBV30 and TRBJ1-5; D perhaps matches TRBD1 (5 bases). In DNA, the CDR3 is TGTGCCTGGAGTGTGGGTTTTACGGGGGGGATACTGAATCAGCCCCAGCATTTT. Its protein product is CAWSVGFTGGILNQPQHF.